This T cell receptor beta chain was sequenced for a study of human T cells and chemical hapten exposure. Study-level background: Mostly female patients had alopecia areata, totalis or universalis.

The V gene end was trimmed by 0 bases and the J gene end by 5 bases; junction bases not matched to a gene: 11. There are 18 residues in the CDR3. The germline V gene encodes CDR1 LGHNA and CDR2 YNFKEQ. The study, taken as a whole, reports: Positively correlated with patch test score were the counts of PT1 expanded TCRs.

Described time point: patch test 1, 2 weeks after DPC sensitization. As to treatment: therapeutic diphenylcyclopropenone sensitization with weekly scalp DPC. One entry per CDR3 protein, called by TCRdb with MiXCR from the RACE reads. The table has roughly 360,000 distinct CDR3 sequences, about 4.4% seen once. This clonotype was seen only a few times. No antigen is known for it. This specimen consisted of whole blood, obtained in connection with sensitization to the hapten diphenylcyclopropenone (DPC). The sequence derives from a woman aged 50 to 60 with alopecia areata. Some clones in this sample may be carry-over from other donors' samples. The V call is TRBV4-2, the J call TRBJ2-4, with TRBD2 matching 9 bases. The CDR3 nucleotides read TGTGCCAGCAGCCAAGAAGGTTCGGCGGGAGGGGGAGAAAACATTCAGTACTTC. It translates to CASSQEGSAGGGENIQYF.